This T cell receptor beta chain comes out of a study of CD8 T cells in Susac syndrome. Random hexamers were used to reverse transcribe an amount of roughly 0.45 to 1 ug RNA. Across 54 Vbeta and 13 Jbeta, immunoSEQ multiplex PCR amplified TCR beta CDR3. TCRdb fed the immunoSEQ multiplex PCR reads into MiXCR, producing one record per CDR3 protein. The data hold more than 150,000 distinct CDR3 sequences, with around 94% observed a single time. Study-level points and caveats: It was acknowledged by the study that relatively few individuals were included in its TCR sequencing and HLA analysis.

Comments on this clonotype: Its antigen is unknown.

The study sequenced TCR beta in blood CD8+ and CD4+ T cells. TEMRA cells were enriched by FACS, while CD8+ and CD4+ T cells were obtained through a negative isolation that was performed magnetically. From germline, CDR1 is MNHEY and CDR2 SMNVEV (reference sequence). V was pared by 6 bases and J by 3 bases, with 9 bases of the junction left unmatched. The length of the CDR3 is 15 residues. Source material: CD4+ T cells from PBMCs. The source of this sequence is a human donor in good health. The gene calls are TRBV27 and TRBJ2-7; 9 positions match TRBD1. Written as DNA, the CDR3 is TGTGCCAGCAGCCCCCCGGACAGGGGTTGCTACGAGCAGTACTTC. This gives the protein CASSPPDRGCYEQYF.